Listed below are T cell receptor beta chains from one sample, sequenced in a study of cytomegalovirus exposure and HLA in healthy donors. The data were produced by immunoSEQ multiplex PCR, yet TCRdb's version contains in-frame clones alone and is incomplete. This sample has under 200,000 clones, with around three quarters found just once. Specimen: PBMCs. Every receptor here comes from a woman in her twenties or thirties in good health and CMV-seronegative. Both conserved end residues are part of each CDR3. D genes are given only for firm matches. Clone size is stated in some rows and not others, as once, few, many or a class when expanded.

D gene: .
clone size: .
J gene: TRBJ2-1
V gene: TRBV19
CDR3 protein: CASSIQQVTYNEQFF
CDR3 DNA: TGTGCCAGTAGTATACAACAGGTGACCTACAATGAGCAGTTCTTC

D gene: .
clone size: few
J gene: TRBJ2-7
V gene: TRBV5-1
CDR3 protein: CASSFNQGYEQYF
CDR3 DNA: TGCGCCAGCAGCTTTAATCAGGGCTACGAGCAGTACTTC

D gene: .
clone size: .
J gene: TRBJ2-7
V gene: TRBV7-3
CDR3 protein: CASSLNGGAFYEQYF
CDR3 DNA: TGTGCCAGCAGCTTAAACGGCGGGGCCTTCTACGAGCAGTACTTC

D gene: TRBD2
clone size: .
J gene: TRBJ2-3
V gene: TRBV27
CDR3 protein: CASSPLLAGGPADTQYF
CDR3 DNA: TGTGCCAGCAGTCCACTACTAGCGGGAGGGCCAGCAGATACGCAGTATTTT

D gene: .
clone size: .
J gene: TRBJ2-6
V gene: TRBV27
CDR3 protein: CASSFRETGANVLTF
CDR3 DNA: TGTGCCAGCAGTTTTAGGGAGACTGGGGCCAACGTCCTGACTTTC

D gene: TRBD1
clone size: .
J gene: TRBJ1-3
V gene: TRBV27
CDR3 protein: CASSLYQGAVIYF
CDR3 DNA: TGTGCCAGCAGTTTATACCAGGGGGCTGTCATATATTTT

D gene: TRBD2
clone size: .
J gene: TRBJ2-5
V gene: TRBV7-2
CDR3 protein: CASSLYGAGETQYF
CDR3 DNA: TGTGCCAGCAGCCTCTACGGAGCGGGGGAGACCCAGTACTTC

D gene: .
clone size: few
J gene: TRBJ1-2
V gene: TRBV11-2
CDR3 protein: CASSSTTGGFGYGYTF
CDR3 DNA: TGTGCCAGCAGCTCCACGACAGGCGGTTTTGGGTATGGCTACACCTTC

D gene: TRBD2
clone size: .
J gene: TRBJ2-1
V gene: TRBV18
CDR3 protein: CASSPRKTSGYNEQFF
CDR3 DNA: TGTGCCAGCTCACCACGAAAGACTAGCGGGTACAATGAGCAGTTCTTC

D gene: TRBD2
clone size: .
J gene: TRBJ2-3
V gene: TRBV5-4
CDR3 protein: CASSYSGPRFLTQYF
CDR3 DNA: TGTGCCAGCAGCTATAGCGGGCCTCGCTTCCTTACGCAGTATTTT

D gene: .
clone size: once
J gene: TRBJ2-7
V gene: TRBV30
CDR3 protein: CAWTWRGGKFYEQYF
CDR3 DNA: TGTGCCTGGACATGGCGGGGCGGGAAGTTCTACGAGCAGTACTTC

D gene: .
clone size: .
J gene: TRBJ2-7
V gene: TRBV6-5
CDR3 protein: CASTVASRGTYEQYF
CDR3 DNA: TGTGCCAGCACCGTAGCCTCCAGAGGAACCTACGAGCAGTACTTC

D gene: TRBD1
clone size: .
J gene: TRBJ1-1
V gene: TRBV19
CDR3 protein: CAVSHGPRGENTEAFF
CDR3 DNA: TGTGCCGTAAGCCATGGTCCCAGGGGGGAGAACACTGAAGCTTTCTTT

D gene: TRBD2
clone size: few
J gene: TRBJ2-3
V gene: TRBV13
CDR3 protein: CASRGRGNTDTQYF
CDR3 DNA: TGTGCCAGCAGGGGGCGGGGGAACACAGATACGCAGTATTTT

D gene: .
clone size: .
J gene: TRBJ2-3
V gene: TRBV29-1
CDR3 protein: CSVGREASTDTQYF
CDR3 DNA: TGCAGCGTTGGGAGGGAAGCTAGCACAGATACGCAGTATTTT

D gene: TRBD2
clone size: once
J gene: TRBJ2-1
V gene: TRBV4-1
CDR3 protein: CASSPGVSGGEQFF
CDR3 DNA: TGCGCCAGCAGCCCGGGGGTGAGCGGGGGTGAGCAGTTCTTC